These 23 T cell receptor beta chains were all obtained from the same sample, sequenced in a study of T-cell reconstitution after alpha-beta-depleted transplantation in children. This sample's TCRbeta library carried unique molecular identifier barcodes. TCRdb itself ran the PCR reads through MiXCR, one entry per CDR3 protein. The table lists almost 500,000 distinct CDR3 sequences, about 10% of them singletons. The input for sequencing was PBMCs, taken before TCRalphabeta/CD19-depleted stem cell transplant. These TCRs come from a child aged 2 to 15 with inherited bone marrow failure, due to receive a stem cell transplant.

As to this clonotype: This may be a read error, as it is one base from a much larger clone. The V call is TRBV4-3, the J call TRBJ2-2, with D uncertain. V lost 6 bases, J lost 7 bases, and 18 bases lay in between. This CDR3 is 15 amino acids long. Germline V gives CDR1 LGHNA, CDR2 YSLEER. The CDR3 bases are TGCGCCAGCAGTGAGAGGAGAGATGGAGACGGGGAGCTGTTTTTT. Amino acid sequence: CASSERRDGDGELFF.

This clonotype was counted ten times or more. The V and J genes are TRBV5-1 and TRBJ1-1; no definite D call. V was cut by 4 bases and J by 1 base, with 14 bases left in between. The V gene's germline CDR1 is SGHRS and CDR2 YFSETQ. This CDR3 region has 15 residues. The CDR3 nucleotides are TGCGCCAGCAGCCAAGACCGTATTGGGAACACTGAAGCTTTCTTT. As protein: CASSQDRIGNTEAFF.

This clonotype turned up a few times. The rearrangement joins TRBV27 to TRBJ2-1, with D perhaps matching TRBD2 (6 bases). CDR1 and CDR2 (germline): MNHEY, SMNVEV (reference sequence). The V end was cut by 6 bases, the J end by 2 bases, with 20 bases between. CDR3 length equals 17 residues. CDR3 residues: CASSHGGEGIPYNEQFF. The CDR3 DNA sequence: TGTGCCAGCAGCCACGGGGGTGAGGGGATACCCTACAATGAGCAGTTCTTC.

V gene TRBV5-1 combines with J gene TRBJ2-5, with D perhaps matching TRBD2 (6 bases). Trimming took off 0 bases at V and 3 bases at J, with 12 bases between the two ends. In germline, CDR1 is SGHRS, CDR2 YFSETQ. This CDR3 has 15 residues. CDR3 protein: CASSLGVGGEETQYF. The CDR3, as DNA: TGCGCCAGCAGCTTGGGGGTCGGAGGGGAAGAGACCCAGTACTTC.

This clonotype was counted only a few times. This sequence joins TRBV30 and TRBJ1-2; D is possibly TRBD1 (5 bases). The CDR3 extends over 11 amino acids. Looked up from germline, CDR1 is GTSNPN and CDR2 is SVGIG (reference sequence). The CDR3 DNA reads TGTGGAGGTGGGGGGTACTATGGCTACACCTTC. Its protein product is CGGGGYYGYTF. Drawing the rest from reference TRBV30 and TRBJ1-2, the complete variable domain is SQTIHQWPATLVQPVGSPLSLECTVEGTSNPNLYWYRQAAGRGLQLLFYSVGIGQISSEVPQNLSASRPQDRQFILSSKKLLLSDSGFYLCGGGGYYGYTFGSGTRLTVV.

This clonotype was seen ten or more times. The chain links TRBV7-9 to TRBJ2-5; unclear D gene. Per germline, CDR1 SEHNR and CDR2 FQNEAQ (reference sequence). V gave up 4 bases and J gave up 3 bases, with 15 bases separating them. The length of the CDR3 is 15 residues. DNA of the CDR3: TGTGCCAGCAGCTCCCCCGGACGTTCGGAAGAGACCCAGTACTTC. Protein sequence: CASSSPGRSEETQYF.

The rearrangement joins TRBV28 to TRBJ1-2; no clear D gene. CDR1 and CDR2 from the germline V gene are MDHEN and SYDVKM. The CDR3 length is 13 residues. The germline V and J ends were trimmed by 3 bases and 4 bases, with 9 bases remaining between them. This CDR3 is CASSFSYIYGYTF. Here the CDR3 DNA reads TGTGCCAGCAGTTTTTCCTATATCTATGGCTACACCTTC.

This clonotype was counted many times. V usage is TRBV29-1 and J usage is TRBJ2-1; D is possibly TRBD2 (6 bases). In germline, CDR1 is SQVTM, CDR2 ANQGSEA. The CDR3 has 12 amino acids. V was trimmed by 6 bases and J by 15 bases, leaving 21 bases between them. CDR3 sequence reads: CSVDPLGAGGFF. CDR3 DNA sequence: TGCAGCGTAGACCCCCTAGGAGCGGGTGGGTTCTTC.

As for this clonotype: Since a much larger clone is just one base distant, this may be a read error. The chain employs TRBV7-2 and TRBJ2-1; the D is unclear. The CDR3 covers 15 residues. Per the germline V gene, CDR1 is SGHTA and CDR2 is FQGNSA. Written as DNA, the CDR3 is TGTGCCGGCAGCTTCGACGGCAGCTCCTACAATGAGCAGTTCTTC. Translation gives CAGSFDGSSYNEQFF.

This clonotype was recorded many times. J is TRBJ2-6 and V is TRBV6-1, with TRBD2 matching over 10 bases. Trimming cost V 6 bases and J 0 bases; bases outside gene matches: 5. Germline V gene data show CDR1 as MNHNS and CDR2 as SASEGT. This CDR3 spans 17 amino acids. CDR3 DNA sequence: TGTGCCAGCAGCAGACTAGCGGGTGACTCTGGGGCCAACGTCCTGACTTTC. Residues: CASSRLAGDSGANVLTF.

The gene calls are TRBV27 and TRBJ1-1; D not resolved. Trimming stripped 7 bases from V and 1 base from J, with 10 bases between. CDR1 and CDR2 from the germline V gene are MNHEY and SMNVEV (reference sequence). There are 13 residues in the CDR3. CDR3 nucleotide sequence: TGTGCCAGCACTTCCGGCACGAACACTGAAGCTTTCTTT. This codes for CASTSGTNTEAFF.

This clonotype has at least ten counts. The V and J genes are TRBV29-1 and TRBJ2-3; 11 bases map to TRBD2. Germline loops: CDR1 SQVTM, CDR2 ANQGSEA. Germline trimming cut 2 bases from V and 2 bases from J; bases unmatched to any gene: 6. This CDR3 is built from 16 residues. The CDR3 coding sequence is TGCAGCGTTGAACCCGGGACTAGCGGAATCACAGATACGCAGTATTTT. It translates to CSVEPGTSGITDTQYF.

At least ten counts were recorded for this clonotype. V gene TRBV5-1 combines with J gene TRBJ2-6, with D perhaps matching TRBD1 or TRBD2 (6 bases each). The germline V gene encodes CDR1 SGHRS and CDR2 YFSETQ. This CDR3 contains 16 residues. Trimming stripped 6 bases from V and 0 bases from J, with 13 bases between. In nucleotides, the CDR3 is TGCGCCAGCACAGGGGAGGCTCTCTCTGGGGCCAACGTCCTGACTTTC. Protein sequence: CASTGEALSGANVLTF.

At least ten counts were recorded for this clonotype. V gene TRBV20-1 combines with J gene TRBJ2-3; D perhaps matches TRBD2 (6 bases). The CDR3 is 16 residues long. V was trimmed by 0 bases and J by 2 bases, leaving 15 bases between them. CDR1 DFQATT and CDR2 SNEGSKA come from the germline V gene (reference sequence). CDR3 sequence (DNA): TGCAGTGCTAGAGATCCCGGGAAGGACTACACAGATACGCAGTATTTT. Its protein product is CSARDPGKDYTDTQYF.

V and J are TRBV7-2 and TRBJ2-7; tentative D call: TRBD2 (6 bases). The V gene's germline CDR1 is SGHTA and CDR2 FQGNSA. Trimming stripped 3 bases from V and 0 bases from J, with 15 bases between. The CDR3 runs to 16 residues. CDR3 nucleotide sequence: TGTGCCAGCAGCTTTATGAGTAGCGGACTCTCCTACGAGCAGTACTTC. It encodes CASSFMSSGLSYEQYF.

The V and J genes are TRBV6-1 and TRBJ2-7; D not resolved. V was clipped by 5 bases and J by 2 bases, with 10 bases between them. This CDR3 is built from 13 residues. From germline, CDR1 is MNHNS and CDR2 SASEGT. As DNA, the CDR3 is TGTGCCAGCAGTATGGGGTTGACCTACGAGCAGTACTTC. It codes for CASSMGLTYEQYF.

The rearrangement joins TRBV4-1 to TRBJ1-5; 9 nucleotides align to TRBD1. Germline assignment: CDR1 MGHRA and CDR2 YSYEKL. CDR3 size: 17 residues. V was clipped by 0 bases and J by 0 bases; unmatched bases: 3. CDR3 amino acids: CASSQDDRGSSNQPQHF. The CDR3 region has the DNA TGCGCCAGCAGCCAAGACGACAGGGGGAGTAGCAATCAGCCCCAGCATTTT.

This clonotype was recorded many times. This chain connects TRBV27 to TRBJ2-7, with D perhaps matching TRBD1 (6 bases). Trimming shortened V by 5 bases and J by 6 bases, and 17 bases separated the two germline ends. CDR1 MNHEY and CDR2 SMNVEV come from the germline V gene (reference sequence). The CDR3 is 14 amino acids. The CDR3: CASSISGHPSEQYF. CDR3 coding DNA: TGTGCCAGCAGTATCTCGGGACACCCGAGCGAGCAGTACTTC.

This clonotype has at least ten counts. V gene TRBV5-1 combines with J gene TRBJ2-7; TRBD2 might be the D (7 bases). Trimming removed 2 bases from V and 2 bases from J, with 11 bases in between. The CDR3 covers 14 residues. Per the germline V gene, CDR1 is SGHRS and CDR2 is YFSETQ. The CDR3 DNA follows: TGCGCCAGCAGCTTTACGGGGGGCGCCTACGAGCAGTACTTC. This encodes CASSFTGGAYEQYF.

In this sample, this clonotype turned up many times. The chain joins TRBV5-1 to TRBJ2-5; 15 nucleotides agree with TRBD2. The trim removed 7 bases at V and 3 bases at J, leaving 4 bases unmatched. This CDR3 region has 15 residues. CDR1 and CDR2 from the germline V gene are SGHRS and YFSETQ. The CDR3 here is CASLRTSGREETQYF. CDR3 DNA sequence: TGCGCCAGCCTTCGGACTAGCGGGAGGGAAGAGACCCAGTACTTC.

The table lists this clonotype with many counts. This chain joins TRBV20-1 and TRBJ2-3; 7 bases fit TRBD1. CDR3 length equals 14 residues. With 3 bases clipped from V and 2 bases from J, the junction kept 5 bases outside the gene matches. The germline V gene encodes CDR1 DFQATT and CDR2 SNEGSKA (reference sequence). CDR3 in amino acids: CSASRQGNTDTQYF. CDR3 sequence (DNA): TGCAGTGCTAGCCGACAGGGTAACACAGATACGCAGTATTTT.

This clonotype appeared many times. This rearrangement joins TRBV28 to TRBJ1-1; no clear D gene. The CDR3 is 11 amino acids. Between the trimmed V and J ends, which lost 8 bases and 0 bases, there was a span of 4 bases. Germline V lookup: CDR1 MDHEN, CDR2 SYDVKM. The CDR3 nucleotides are TGTGCCAGCGGACTGAACACTGAAGCTTTCTTT. This encodes CASGLNTEAFF. The whole variable domain, remainder taken from reference TRBV28 and TRBJ1-1, is DVKVTQSSRYLVKRTGEKVFLECVQDMDHENMFWYRQDPGLGLRLIYFSYDVKMKEKGDIPEGYSVSREKKERFSLILESASTNQTSMYLCASGLNTEAFFGQGTRLTVV.

In this sample, this clonotype turned up many times. This sequence joins TRBV13 and TRBJ2-7; D is undetermined. The CDR3 sequence is 15 residues long. V was cut by 0 bases and J by 0 bases, with 9 bases left in between. Germline V gene data show CDR1 as PRHDT and CDR2 as FYEKMQ (reference sequence). The CDR3: CASSLGGLSSYEQYF. The CDR3 DNA is TGTGCCAGCAGCTTAGGTGGGCTTAGCTCCTACGAGCAGTACTTC.